Listed below are T cell receptor beta chains from one sample, sequenced in a study of blood T cells in healthy people across ages. From the 5' RACE reads, TCRdb called clonotypes with MiXCR, one entry per CDR3 protein. Of 1,500,000 or so distinct CDR3 sequences in the sample, roughly two fifths were seen once. Sample: blood. The origin of the receptors is a woman under 30 in good health. The CDR3 runs from the conserved cysteine through the conserved F or W. A D gene is named only where the DNA matches it firmly. The size of a clone is reported for some rows only, either as once, few or many, or as a class for expanded clones.

-	TRBD1	TRBV30	TRBJ1-1	CAWNRGPNTEAFF	TGTGCCTGGAACAGGGGACCGAACACTGAAGCTTTCTTT
-	TRBD1	TRBV4-3	TRBJ1-2	CASSPTGNSAYGYTF	TGCGCCAGCAGCCCGACAGGGAATAGTGCCTATGGCTACACCTTC
-	-	TRBV11-2	TRBJ2-1	CASSFGPGVHEQFF	TGTGCCAGCAGCTTCGGTCCGGGGGTACATGAGCAGTTCTTC
few	-	TRBV6-6	TRBJ2-5	CASSYAKETQYF	TGTGCCAGCAGTTACGCCAAGGAGACCCAGTACTTC
-	TRBD1	TRBV7-2	TRBJ1-1	CASSFTGQANTEAFF	TGTGCCAGCAGCTTTACGGGACAGGCGAACACTGAAGCTTTCTTT
few	-	TRBV29-1	TRBJ2-6	CSVATHSSGANVLTF	TGCAGCGTCGCGACCCACTCTTCTGGGGCCAACGTCCTGACTTTC
-	TRBD1	TRBV29-1	TRBJ2-1	CGDQTGSNEQFF	TGCGGCGACCAGACAGGGAGCAATGAGCAGTTCTTC
few	-	TRBV7-9	TRBJ1-3	CASSFNPDRSGNTIYF	TGTGCCAGCAGCTTCAACCCTGACAGATCTGGAAACACCATATATTTT
-	-	TRBV11-2	TRBJ2-2	CASSPPPRDSTGELFF	TGTGCCAGCAGCCCTCCCCCCCGCGATAGTACCGGGGAGCTGTTTTTT
-	TRBD1	TRBV25-1	TRBJ1-1	CASTRRDRDYEAFF	TGTGCCAGCACCCGGAGGGACAGGGACTATGAAGCTTTCTTT
-	TRBD2	TRBV20-1	TRBJ2-7	CSARDASGSSYEQYF	TGCAGTGCTAGAGACGCTAGCGGGAGTTCCTACGAGCAGTACTTC
once	-	TRBV6-5	TRBJ2-1	CASSYARVYNEQFF	TGTGCCAGCAGTTACGCTAGGGTTTACAATGAGCAGTTCTTC
-	-	TRBV9	TRBJ2-2	CASSVEGPAGGELFF	TGTGCCAGCAGCGTAGAGGGACCCGCTGGTGGGGAGCTGTTTTTT
few	-	TRBV7-2	TRBJ2-1	CASILIKGSYNEQFF	TGTGCCAGCATCTTAATCAAGGGCTCCTACAATGAGCAGTTCTTC
few	-	TRBV6-1	TRBJ1-5	CASSVVGEEPQHF	TGTGCCAGCAGTGTGGTAGGGGAAGAGCCCCAGCATTTT
-	-	TRBV7-8	TRBJ2-3	CASSFLLDTQYF	TGTGCCAGCAGCTTCTTACTAGACACGCAGTATTTT
few	TRBD1	TRBV6-1	TRBJ1-5	CASRATGGENQPQHF	TGTGCCAGCAGGGCGACAGGGGGAGAAAATCAGCCCCAGCATTTT
few	TRBD1	TRBV6-5	TRBJ1-2	CASSYSFVGTGDGYTF	TGTGCCAGCAGTTACTCCTTCGTGGGGACAGGGGATGGCTACACCTTC
-	-	TRBV27	TRBJ1-4	CASSLLSGNEKLFF	TGTGCCAGCAGTTTATTATCGGGGAATGAAAAACTGTTTTTT
-	-	TRBV4-3	TRBJ2-3	CASSQGSQGRGGDTQYF	TGCGCCAGCAGCCAAGGATCTCAGGGGAGGGGCGGAGATACGCAGTATTTT
few	TRBD2	TRBV20-1	TRBJ2-2	CSARDKPSGTGELFF	TGCAGTGCTAGAGATAAGCCTAGCGGCACCGGGGAGCTGTTTTTT
-	-	TRBV7-9	TRBJ1-4	CASSRAGVNEKLFF	TGTGCCAGCAGCCGAGCGGGGGTTAATGAAAAACTGTTTTTT
few	TRBD2	TRBV3-1	TRBJ2-1	CASSPLAGGVGNEQFF	TGTGCCAGCAGCCCCCTAGCGGGAGGCGTAGGCAATGAGCAGTTCTTC
few	TRBD1	TRBV27	TRBJ2-3	CASSLYVQGVKDTQYF	TGTGCCAGCAGTTTATACGTCCAGGGGGTTAAGGATACGCAGTATTTT
-	TRBD2	TRBV5-1	TRBJ2-1	CASTARVAGDVNEQFF	TGCGCCAGCACCGCCCGGGTAGCGGGGGATGTTAATGAGCAGTTCTTC
-	-	TRBV27	TRBJ1-2	CASSLSGNRVYGYTF	TGTGCCAGCAGTTTATCGGGGAACAGGGTCTATGGCTACACCTTC
few	-	TRBV10-2	TRBJ2-1	CASWVTSNEQFF	TGCGCCAGCTGGGTGACTAGCAATGAGCAGTTCTTC
few	TRBD2	TRBV27	TRBJ2-7	CASSPFGGYNEQYF	TGTGCCAGCAGTCCCTTCGGGGGGTACAACGAGCAGTACTTC
many	-	TRBV29-1	TRBJ1-2	CSVPGTALYGYTF	TGCAGCGTTCCCGGGACGGCACTCTATGGCTACACCTTC
-	TRBD2	TRBV20-1	TRBJ2-5	CSARKREFGETQYF	TGCAGTGCTAGGAAGCGGGAGTTTGGTGAGACCCAGTACTTC
-	TRBD2	TRBV9	TRBJ2-5	CASSVGGTSGLNEQYF	TGTGCCAGCAGCGTAGGGGGGACTAGTGGTTTGAATGAGCAGTACTTC
-	TRBD1	TRBV6-5	TRBJ2-7	CASSTGTGSFYEQYF	TGTGCCAGCAGTACCGGGACAGGGTCATTCTACGAGCAGTACTTC
-	TRBD2	TRBV20-1	TRBJ2-3	CSARPGTSLSTDTQYF	TGCAGTGCTAGACCGGGGACTAGCCTAAGCACAGATACGCAGTATTTT
-	TRBD2	TRBV6-2/TRBV6-3	TRBJ2-5	CASTLRRLAGQETQYF	TGTGCCAGCACCTTACGTAGACTAGCGGGACAAGAGACCCAGTACTTC
-	-	TRBV6-5	TRBJ1-5	CASSQRSGQPQHF	TGTGCCAGCAGCCAGAGATCAGGTCAGCCCCAGCATTTT
few	-	TRBV5-4	TRBJ2-4	CASSWTGTPIQYF	TGTGCCAGCAGCTGGACCGGGACTCCGATTCAGTACTTC
-	-	TRBV5-1	TRBJ2-7	CASSSENYEQYF	TGCGCCAGCAGCTCGGAGAATTACGAGCAGTACTTC
-	TRBD2	TRBV20-1	TRBJ2-3	CSAPRASGSSDTQYF	TGCAGTGCTCCGCGGGCTAGCGGGAGTTCTGATACGCAGTATTTT
-	-	TRBV14	TRBJ2-1	CASSQAWDTNEQFF	TGTGCCAGCAGCCAAGCCTGGGATACCAATGAGCAGTTCTTC
few	-	TRBV29-1	TRBJ2-7	CSVVGGDEPYEQYF	TGCAGCGTTGTAGGAGGGGATGAACCCTACGAGCAGTACTTC
-	TRBD2	TRBV12-3/TRBV12-4	TRBJ2-5	CASTLTSGMETQYF	TGTGCCAGCACCCTGACTAGCGGGATGGAGACCCAGTACTTC
-	TRBD1	TRBV15	TRBJ2-1	CATSRTDRQETLFF	TGTGCCACCAGCAGAACGGACAGGCAAGAGACCCTGTTCTTC
-	-	TRBV20-1	TRBJ2-7	CSASNIHISYEQYF	TGCAGTGCTAGCAACATACACATCTCCTACGAGCAGTACTTC
-	TRBD1	TRBV6-1	TRBJ2-3	CASPTQARGPPLATDTQYF	TGTGCCAGTCCTACCCAGGCCAGGGGGCCCCCATTAGCCACAGATACGCAGTATTTT
-	-	TRBV20-1	TRBJ1-1	CSARVGGQPNTEAFF	TGCAGTGCTAGAGTTGGGGGTCAGCCGAACACTGAAGCTTTCTTT
-	-	TRBV20-1	TRBJ2-5	CSARAPGPEGNEQYF	TGCAGTGCTAGAGCCCCGGGACCCGAGGGTAATGAGCAGTACTTC
-	TRBD1	TRBV20-1	TRBJ1-2	CSTTTGAPVAYGYTF	TGCAGTACAACGACAGGGGCCCCCGTGGCCTATGGCTACACCTTC
once	-	TRBV18	TRBJ2-7	CASSPRPGGGYEQYF	TGTGCCAGCTCACCACGTCCAGGAGGGGGTTACGAGCAGTACTTC
few	-	TRBV14	TRBJ2-5	CASSKGYLPGHQETQYF	TGTGCCAGCAGCAAAGGATATTTGCCGGGCCACCAAGAGACCCAGTACTTC
-	-	TRBV4-3	TRBJ2-4	CASSQDRGGVYELYF	TGCGCCAGCAGCCAAGATCGGGGAGGTGTCTACGAGCTGTACTTC
once	TRBD1	TRBV12-3/TRBV12-4	TRBJ2-1	CASSLAPTGVRTYEQFF	TGTGCCAGCAGTTTAGCTCCGACAGGGGTCCGAACCTACGAGCAGTTCTTC
-	-	TRBV7-8	TRBJ2-1	CASSLSVAHYYNEQFF	TGTGCCAGCAGCTTATCTGTGGCACATTACTACAATGAGCAGTTCTTC
-	TRBD1	TRBV20-1	TRBJ1-6	CSAREAGQGPYSPLHF	TGCAGTGCTAGAGAGGCGGGACAGGGGCCTTATTCACCCCTCCACTTT
-	TRBD2	TRBV7-2	TRBJ2-3	CASSQEALAGGDTQYF	TGTGCCAGCAGCCAGGAGGCACTAGCGGGAGGGGATACGCAGTATTTT
-	TRBD1	TRBV27	TRBJ2-7	CASSPGTEIYEQYF	TGTGCCAGCAGCCCAGGGACAGAAATATACGAGCAGTACTTC
few	TRBD1	TRBV6-2/TRBV6-3	TRBJ2-1	CASSYGQAYNEQFF	TGTGCCAGCAGTTACGGACAGGCCTACAATGAGCAGTTCTTC
-	-	TRBV4-1	TRBJ1-2	CASSRQNFNRGTNYGYTF	TGCGCCAGCAGCCGCCAGAACTTTAACCGGGGGACCAACTATGGCTACACCTTC
-	TRBD1	TRBV9	TRBJ1-1	CASSVVTGGTEAFF	TGTGCCAGCAGCGTAGTTACAGGGGGCACTGAAGCTTTCTTT